The source of this T cell receptor beta chain is a study of molecular identifiers for immune sequencing clone quantification. One entry per CDR3 protein, called by TCRdb with MiXCR from the PCR reads. Of about 100,000 distinct CDR3 sequences in the sample, roughly a fifth were seen once. The sample holds many counts of this clonotype. Researchers sorted naive CD8 T cells as cells that were CD8+CD4-CCR7+CD45RA+. The CDR3 runs 14 residues. CDR1 is SGHKS and CDR2 is YYEKEE in the germline V gene (reference sequence). V was clipped by 1 base and J by 7 bases, with 15 bases between them. This clonotype was sampled from a human donor in good health. Some libraries in this study had Jurkat cell RNA spiked in. The material sequenced was naive CD8+ T cells from blood, with Jurkat cell RNA spiked in. Indicated subset: FACS-sorted CD8+CD4-CCR7+CD45RA+ naive T cells. V usage is TRBV5-5 and J usage is TRBJ2-7; D is possibly TRBD2 (5 bases). CDR3 loop: CASSLTPFSGEQYF. Written as DNA, the CDR3 is TGTGCCAGCAGCTTGACTCCGTTTTCGGGGGAGCAGTACTTC.